The entry below gives a single T cell receptor beta chain sequence along with its context. The specificity of this receptor is unknown. Qualities for individual bases were not recorded, and no much larger clone is one base off. The immunoSEQ kit was used, according to the manufacturer's recommendations, to generate TCR beta libraries from genomic DNA. For library preparation, a first multiplex PCR was performed with proprietary primers, followed by a second PCR in which unique barcodes were added, and bead cleanups were performed after each round. Each sample batch included a kit-provided positive control reaction and a negative control reaction. The final libraries underwent checking on an Agilent 4200 TapeStation D1000 ScreenTape, volumetric pooling, and quantification by qPCR. Sequencing ran on an Illumina NextSeq500 with a MidOutput 150-cycle cartridge, using 156 Read1 and 15 Index1 cycles with kit custom primers. The pooled library was loaded at 0.85 to 1 pM, with a roughly 18% PhiX control spiked in. In the paper's pipeline: Vendor-processed data were analyzed in R, with a clonotype defined as all T cells sharing the same CDR3 nucleotide sequence. In the clone abundance analyses, frequencies in each sample were normalized to that sample's 10,000 most abundant clones. Public T cell clones, which averaged fewer than five per sample, were removed prior to analysis. ImmunoMap was used for dominant motif analysis with the PAM10 matrix, a gap penalty of 30, and a homology threshold of 0.3, and any motif reaching a cumulative frequency of at least 0.01 was considered dominant. Tumor-enriched clonotypes and baseline blood-enriched clonotypes were defined as those with an abundance difference of at least 32-fold between compartments. Tumor-blood repertoire similarity was measured with the Baroni-Urbani and Buser coefficient, and groups were compared using two-tailed Wilcoxon tests in R. TCRdb stores this immuneACCESS table with in-frame sequences only. Part of the clones is absent; in the studies checked, under half of the shortfall reflects unresolved V genes, and no reason is known for the rest. That table is the source of V, J and clone size, and D and trimming were worked out from the DNA. Here the sample has 19,000 or so clones; about 60% occur a single time. The top ten constitute about an eighth of the sample.

These data are taken from a study of radiation and T cells in renal cell carcinoma (dated by TCRdb to 2020 to 2022). About the full investigation: In total, some 50 samples underwent TCR beta sequencing: approximately 25 tumors plus 27 peripheral blood samples. A total of roughly 3,900,000 unique CDR3 nucleotide sequences, encoding more than 2 million unique CDR3 amino acid sequences, were found across all 55 or so samples. What the work shows at the level of the full study, not this receptor alone: No pretreatment tumor biopsies were available, so the baseline intratumoral presence of clonotypes could not be determined. Only small tumor regions of 0.8 to 1 g were available, so intratumoral heterogeneity was not captured. The single-armed trial design could not address effects of radiation dose or scheduling on the TCR repertoire. In blood, the top tumor clonotypes increased from baseline to 2 weeks after radiation and then shrank by 4 weeks, which suggests a temporary expansion of tumor-resident clones. TCR clonality was higher in irradiated tumors than in controls, as the top 100 clonotypes made up an average of approximately 54% of the repertoire in irradiated tumors compared with approximately 45% in nephrectomy-only tumors. Irradiated tumors contained more dominant CDR3 motifs, and these motifs occupied a larger share of the repertoire than in control tumors.

The time point label corresponds to: tumor resected at nephrectomy. The intended sense of this specimen's treatment or condition label: 15 Gy SBRT to primary tumor, nephrectomy 4 weeks later. The samples were drawn from a clinical trial, where primary renal cell carcinomas were treated with 15 Gy of stereotactic body radiation therapy and then removed by nephrectomy 4 weeks afterward. Every patient had renal cell carcinoma of clear cell pathology. Tumors were mechanically dissociated, digested with collagenase/hyaluronidase at 37 °C, processed in gentleMACS C tubes, and stored in liquid nitrogen. The QIAamp DNA Blood Mini Kit (Qiagen) was used to prepare genomic DNA for TCR sequencing. Only samples passing all quality control checks were included in the analyses. Trimming costs V 2 bases and J 7 bases, and their ends lie 11 bases apart. Including cysteine and phenylalanine, the CDR3 has 13 amino acids. Only the CDR3 portion is preserved as DNA: 39 bases, with reading frame beginning at the first base. From the germline V gene, CDR1 is SGHTA and CDR2 is FQGNSA.

This receptor chain uses TRBV7-2 and TRBJ2-5, with no D gene named confidently. The receptor was derived from a woman in her 70s with renal cell carcinoma. This specimen consisted of tumor tissue, obtained from a patient whose treatment included radiotherapy and nephrectomy. The nucleotide sequence is given as TGTGCCAGCAGCTTATTACAGCGAGCGACCCAGTACTTC. The translation is CASSLLQRATQYF.